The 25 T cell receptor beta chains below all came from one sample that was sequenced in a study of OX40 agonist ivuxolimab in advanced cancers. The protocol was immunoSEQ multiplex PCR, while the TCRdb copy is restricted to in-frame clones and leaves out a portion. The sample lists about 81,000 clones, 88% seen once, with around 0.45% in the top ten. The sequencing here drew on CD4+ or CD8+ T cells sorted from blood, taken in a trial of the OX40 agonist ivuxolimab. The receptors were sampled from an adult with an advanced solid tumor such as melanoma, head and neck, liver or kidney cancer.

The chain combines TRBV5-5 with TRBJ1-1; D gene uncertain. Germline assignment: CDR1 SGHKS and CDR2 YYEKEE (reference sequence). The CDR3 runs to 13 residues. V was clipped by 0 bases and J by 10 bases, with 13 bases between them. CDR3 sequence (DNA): TGTGCCAGCAGCTTGGGGGGATTTACAAGAGCTTTCTTT. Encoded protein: CASSLGGFTRAFF.

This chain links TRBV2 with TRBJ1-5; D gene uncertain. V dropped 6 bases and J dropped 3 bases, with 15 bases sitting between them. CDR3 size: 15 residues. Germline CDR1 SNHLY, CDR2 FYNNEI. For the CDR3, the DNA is TGTGCCAGCAGCTCCGGGGAGGCCGCCAATCAGCCCCAGCATTTT. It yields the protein CASSSGEAANQPQHF.

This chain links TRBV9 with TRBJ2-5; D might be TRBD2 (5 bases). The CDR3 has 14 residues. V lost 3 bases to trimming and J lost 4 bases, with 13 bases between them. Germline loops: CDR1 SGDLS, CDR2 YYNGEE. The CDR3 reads CASSAGGRGETQYF. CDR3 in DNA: TGTGCCAGCAGCGCAGGAGGTCGGGGAGAGACCCAGTACTTC. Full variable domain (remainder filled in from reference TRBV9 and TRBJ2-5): DSGVTQTPKHLITATGQRVTLRCSPRSGDLSVYWYQQSLDQGLQFLIQYYNGEERAKGNILERFSAQQFPDLHSELNLSSLELGDSALYFCASSAGGRGETQYFGPGTRLLVL.

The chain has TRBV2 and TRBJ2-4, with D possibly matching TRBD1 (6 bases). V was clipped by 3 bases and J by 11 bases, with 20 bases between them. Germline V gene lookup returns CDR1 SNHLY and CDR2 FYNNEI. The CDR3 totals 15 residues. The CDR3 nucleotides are TGTGCCAGCAGTGATAATTTTATAGGGTGGGGGCTTCAGTACTTC. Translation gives CASSDNFIGWGLQYF.

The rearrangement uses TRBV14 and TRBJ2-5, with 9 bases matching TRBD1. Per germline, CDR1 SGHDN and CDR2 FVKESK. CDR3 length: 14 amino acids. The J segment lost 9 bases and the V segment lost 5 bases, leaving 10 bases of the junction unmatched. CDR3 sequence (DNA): TGTGCCAGCAGCGGCCGGGACAGGGTAGTGCCCCAGTACTTC. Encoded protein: CASSGRDRVVPQYF.

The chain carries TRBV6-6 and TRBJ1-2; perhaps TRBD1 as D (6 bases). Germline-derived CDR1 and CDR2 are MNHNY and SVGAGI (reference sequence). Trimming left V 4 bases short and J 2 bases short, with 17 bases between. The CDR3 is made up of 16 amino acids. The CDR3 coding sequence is TGTGCCAGCAGTTCCCCCGGGGACATACTAAACTATGGCTACACCTTC. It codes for CASSSPGDILNYGYTF.

CDR3 amino acids: CASSHRRDRGYGYTF. The CDR3 bases are TGTGCCAGTAGCCACCGTAGGGACAGGGGCTATGGCTACACCTTC. The J gene is TRBJ1-2, the V gene TRBV19; TRBD1 matches 10 bases. Germline V CDR1 and CDR2: LNHDA, SQIVND (reference sequence). Germline trimming cut 6 bases from V and 4 bases from J; bases unmatched to any gene: 8. The CDR3 covers 15 residues.

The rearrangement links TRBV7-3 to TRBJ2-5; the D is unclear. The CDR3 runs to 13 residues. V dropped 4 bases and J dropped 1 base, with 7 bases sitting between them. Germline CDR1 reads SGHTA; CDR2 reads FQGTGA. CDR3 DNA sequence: TGTGCCAGCAGCTACGGATTCCAAGAGACCCAGTACTTC. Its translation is CASSYGFQETQYF.

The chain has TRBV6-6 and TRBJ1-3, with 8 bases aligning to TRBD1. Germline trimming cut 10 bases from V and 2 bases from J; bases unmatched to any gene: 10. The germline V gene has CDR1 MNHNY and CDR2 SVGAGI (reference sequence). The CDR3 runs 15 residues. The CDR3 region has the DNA TGTGCCACTTCGCCTCGGACAGGGACTGGAAACACCATATATTTT. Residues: CATSPRTGTGNTIYF.

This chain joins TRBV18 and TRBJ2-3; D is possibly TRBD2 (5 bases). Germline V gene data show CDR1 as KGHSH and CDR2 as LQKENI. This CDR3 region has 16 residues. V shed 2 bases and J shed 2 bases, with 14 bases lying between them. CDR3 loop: CASSPMAGLITDTQYF. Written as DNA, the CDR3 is TGTGCCAGCTCACCAATGGCGGGCCTTATCACAGATACGCAGTATTTT.

CDR3: CASSQQLAGENIQYF. CDR3 DNA sequence: TGCGCCAGCAGCCAACAACTAGCGGGGGAAAACATTCAGTACTTC. This chain joins TRBV4-3 and TRBJ2-4; 11 bases agree with TRBD2. Germline CDR1 reads LGHNA; CDR2 reads YSLEER. J gave up 5 bases and V 2 bases, and 2 bases lay outside the gene matches. This CDR3 has 15 amino acids.

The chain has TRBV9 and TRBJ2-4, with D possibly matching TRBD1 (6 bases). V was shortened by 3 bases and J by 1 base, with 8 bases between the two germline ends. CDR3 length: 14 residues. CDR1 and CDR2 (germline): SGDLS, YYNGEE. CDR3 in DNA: TGTGCCAGCAGCGCCACAGGGGCCAAAAACATTCAGTACTTC. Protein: CASSATGAKNIQYF.

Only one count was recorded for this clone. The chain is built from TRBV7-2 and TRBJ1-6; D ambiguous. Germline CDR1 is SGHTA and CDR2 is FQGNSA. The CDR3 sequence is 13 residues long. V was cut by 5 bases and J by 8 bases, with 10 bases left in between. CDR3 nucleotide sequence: TGTGCCAGCAGCCCAGGTTTAGATTCACCCCTCCACTTT. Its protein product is CASSPGLDSPLHF. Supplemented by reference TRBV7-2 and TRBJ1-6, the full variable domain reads GAGVSQSPSNKVTEKGKDVELRCDPISGHTALYWYRQSLGQGLEFLIYFQGNSAPDKSGLPSDRFSAERTGGSVSTLTIQRTQQEDSAVYLCASSPGLDSPLHFGNGTRLTVT.

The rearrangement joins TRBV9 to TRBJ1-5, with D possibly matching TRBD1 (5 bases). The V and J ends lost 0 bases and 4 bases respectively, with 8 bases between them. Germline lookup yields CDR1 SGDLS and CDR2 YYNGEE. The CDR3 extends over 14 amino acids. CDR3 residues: CASSVGTTNQPQHF. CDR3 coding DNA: TGTGCCAGCAGCGTAGGGACAACAAATCAGCCCCAGCATTTT.

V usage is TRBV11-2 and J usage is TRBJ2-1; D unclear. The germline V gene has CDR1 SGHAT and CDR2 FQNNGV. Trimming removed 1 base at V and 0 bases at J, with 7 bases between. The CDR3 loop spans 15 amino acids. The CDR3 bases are TGTGCCAGCAGCTTAGCGTGGGCCTCCTACAATGAGCAGTTCTTC. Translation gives CASSLAWASYNEQFF. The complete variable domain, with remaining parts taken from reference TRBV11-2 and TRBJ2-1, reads EAGVAQSPRYKIIEKRQSVAFWCNPISGHATLYWYQQILGQGPKLLIQFQNNGVVDDSQLPKDRFSAERLKGVDSTLKIQPAKLEDSAVYLCASSLAWASYNEQFFGPGTRLTVL.

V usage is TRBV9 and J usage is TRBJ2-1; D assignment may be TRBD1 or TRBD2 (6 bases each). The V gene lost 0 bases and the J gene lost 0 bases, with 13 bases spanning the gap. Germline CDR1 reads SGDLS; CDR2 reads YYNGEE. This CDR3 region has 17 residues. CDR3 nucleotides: TGTGCCAGCAGCGTAGAGTGGGGGGCGAGCTCCTACAATGAGCAGTTCTTC. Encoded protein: CASSVEWGASSYNEQFF. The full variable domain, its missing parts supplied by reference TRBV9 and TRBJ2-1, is DSGVTQTPKHLITATGQRVTLRCSPRSGDLSVYWYQQSLDQGLQFLIQYYNGEERAKGNILERFSAQQFPDLHSELNLSSLELGDSALYFCASSVEWGASSYNEQFFGPGTRLTVL.

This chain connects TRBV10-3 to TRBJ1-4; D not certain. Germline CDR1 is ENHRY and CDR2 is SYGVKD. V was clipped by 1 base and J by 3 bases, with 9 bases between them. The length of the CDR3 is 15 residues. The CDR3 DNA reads TGTGCCATCAGTGAGTTGGGTCCCTCTAATGAAAAACTGTTTTTT. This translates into CAISELGPSNEKLFF.

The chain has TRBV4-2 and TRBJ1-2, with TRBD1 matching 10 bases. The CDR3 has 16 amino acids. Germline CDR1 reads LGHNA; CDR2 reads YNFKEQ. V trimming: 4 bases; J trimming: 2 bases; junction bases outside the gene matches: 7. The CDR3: CASSLSGTGDNYGYTF. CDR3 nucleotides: TGTGCCAGCAGCCTTTCCGGGACAGGGGACAACTATGGCTACACCTTC.

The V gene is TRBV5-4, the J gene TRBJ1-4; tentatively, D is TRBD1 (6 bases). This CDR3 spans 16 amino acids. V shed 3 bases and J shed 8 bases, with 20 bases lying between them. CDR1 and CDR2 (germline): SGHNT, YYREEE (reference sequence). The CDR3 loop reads CASSSSQGISDEKLFF. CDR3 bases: TGTGCCAGCAGCTCGTCCCAGGGGATAAGTGACGAAAAACTGTTTTTT.

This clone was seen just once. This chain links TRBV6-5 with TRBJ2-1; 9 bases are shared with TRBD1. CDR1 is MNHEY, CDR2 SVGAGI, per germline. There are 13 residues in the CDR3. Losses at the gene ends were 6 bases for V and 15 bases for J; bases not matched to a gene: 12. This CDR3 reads CASRMDRGSRGFF. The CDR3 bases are TGTGCCAGCAGGATGGACAGGGGCTCCAGGGGGTTCTTC.

The CDR3 region has the DNA TGCGCCAGCAGCACCCGGGGAGCCGAAGATACGCAGTATTTT. Translated: CASSTRGAEDTQYF. This chain connects TRBV5-1 to TRBJ2-3, with D possibly matching TRBD2 (5 bases). Trimming took 4 bases from V and 5 from J, leaving 14 bases between them. The V gene's germline CDR1 is SGHRS and CDR2 YFSETQ. The length of the CDR3 is 14 residues.

The DNA of the CDR3 is TGTGCCAGCAGTGAATTAGTAGGCACTGAAGCTTTCTTT. It encodes CASSELVGTEAFF. The rearrangement links TRBV6-1 to TRBJ1-1; D gene uncertain. The CDR3 loop spans 13 amino acids. The V end lost 2 bases, the J end lost 4 bases, and 8 bases lay between the germline ends. Germline V gives CDR1 MNHNS, CDR2 SASEGT.

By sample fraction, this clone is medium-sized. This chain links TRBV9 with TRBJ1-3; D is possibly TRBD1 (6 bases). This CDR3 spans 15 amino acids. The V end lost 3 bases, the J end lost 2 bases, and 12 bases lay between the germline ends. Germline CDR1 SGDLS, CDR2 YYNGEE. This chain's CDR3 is CASSGGQSAGNTIYF. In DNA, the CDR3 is TGTGCCAGCAGCGGTGGACAGTCAGCTGGAAACACCATATATTTT. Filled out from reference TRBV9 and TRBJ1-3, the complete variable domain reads DSGVTQTPKHLITATGQRVTLRCSPRSGDLSVYWYQQSLDQGLQFLIQYYNGEERAKGNILERFSAQQFPDLHSELNLSSLELGDSALYFCASSGGQSAGNTIYFGEGSWLTVV.

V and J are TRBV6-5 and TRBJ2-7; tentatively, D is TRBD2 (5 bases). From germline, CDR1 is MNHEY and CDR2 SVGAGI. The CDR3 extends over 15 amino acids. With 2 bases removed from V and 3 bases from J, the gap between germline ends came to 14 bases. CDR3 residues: CASSYRRRGSYEQYF. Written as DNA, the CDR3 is TGTGCCAGCAGTTACCGCAGACGAGGGAGCTACGAGCAGTACTTC.

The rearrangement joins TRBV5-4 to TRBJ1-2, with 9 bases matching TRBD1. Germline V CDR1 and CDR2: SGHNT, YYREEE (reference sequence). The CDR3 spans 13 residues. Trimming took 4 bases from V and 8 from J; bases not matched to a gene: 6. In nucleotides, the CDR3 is TGTGCCAGCAGCCGGGACAGGGACGGGGGCTACACCTTC. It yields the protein CASSRDRDGGYTF.